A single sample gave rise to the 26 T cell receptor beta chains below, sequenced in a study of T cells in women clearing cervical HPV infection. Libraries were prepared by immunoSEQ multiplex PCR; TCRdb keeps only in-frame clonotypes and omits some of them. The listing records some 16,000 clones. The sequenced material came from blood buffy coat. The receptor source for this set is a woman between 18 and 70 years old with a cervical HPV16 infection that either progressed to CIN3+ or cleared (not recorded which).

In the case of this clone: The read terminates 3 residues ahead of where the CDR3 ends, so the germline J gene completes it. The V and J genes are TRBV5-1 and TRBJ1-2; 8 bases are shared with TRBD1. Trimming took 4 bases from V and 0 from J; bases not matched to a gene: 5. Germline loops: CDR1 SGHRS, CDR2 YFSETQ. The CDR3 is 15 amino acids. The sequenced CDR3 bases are TGCGCCAGCAGCGTCACAGGGGGAGCTAACTATGGC. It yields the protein CASSVTGGANYG. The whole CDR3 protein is CASSVTGGANYGYTF.

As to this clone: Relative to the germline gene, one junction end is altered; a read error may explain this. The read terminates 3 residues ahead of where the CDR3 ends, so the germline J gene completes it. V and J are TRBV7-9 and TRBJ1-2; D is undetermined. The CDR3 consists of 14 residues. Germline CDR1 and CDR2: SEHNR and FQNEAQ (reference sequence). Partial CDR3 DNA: TGTTCCAGCAGCTTATCCAGTTTGGTGTATGGC. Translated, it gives CSSSLSSLVYG. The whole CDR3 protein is CSSSLSSLVYGYTF. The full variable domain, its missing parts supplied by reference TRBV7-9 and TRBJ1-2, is DTGVSQNPRHKITKRGQNVTFRCDPISEHNRLYWYRQTLGQGPEFLTYFQNEAQLEKSRLLSDRFSAERPKGSFSTLEIQRTEQGDSAMYLCSSSLSSLVYGYTFGSGTRLTVV.

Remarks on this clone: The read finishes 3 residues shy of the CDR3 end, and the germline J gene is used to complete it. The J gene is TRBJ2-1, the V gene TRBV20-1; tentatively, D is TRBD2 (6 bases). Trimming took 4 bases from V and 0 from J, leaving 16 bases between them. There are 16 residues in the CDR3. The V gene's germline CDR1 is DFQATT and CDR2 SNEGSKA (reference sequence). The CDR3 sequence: CSAKGGRGSSYNEQFF. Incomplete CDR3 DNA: TGCAGTGCTAAAGGCGGACGGGGGAGCTCCTACAATGAG.

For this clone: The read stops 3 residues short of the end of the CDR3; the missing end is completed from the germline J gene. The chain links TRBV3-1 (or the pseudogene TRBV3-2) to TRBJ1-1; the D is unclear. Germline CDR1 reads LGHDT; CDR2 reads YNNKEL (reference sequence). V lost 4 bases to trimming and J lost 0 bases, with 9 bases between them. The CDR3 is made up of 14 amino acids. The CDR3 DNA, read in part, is TGTGCCAGCAGCCTAGCCCAATTGAACACTGAA. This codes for CASSLAQLNTE. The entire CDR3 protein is CASSLAQLNTEAFF.

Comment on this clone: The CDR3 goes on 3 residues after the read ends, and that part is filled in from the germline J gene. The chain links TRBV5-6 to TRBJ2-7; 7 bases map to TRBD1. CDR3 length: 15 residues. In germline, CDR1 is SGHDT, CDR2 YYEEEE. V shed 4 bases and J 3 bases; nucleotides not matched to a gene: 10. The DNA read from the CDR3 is TGTGCCAGCAGCCTTATGACAGGGAGAGACTACGAG. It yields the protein CASSLMTGRDYE. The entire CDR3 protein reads CASSLMTGRDYEQYF.

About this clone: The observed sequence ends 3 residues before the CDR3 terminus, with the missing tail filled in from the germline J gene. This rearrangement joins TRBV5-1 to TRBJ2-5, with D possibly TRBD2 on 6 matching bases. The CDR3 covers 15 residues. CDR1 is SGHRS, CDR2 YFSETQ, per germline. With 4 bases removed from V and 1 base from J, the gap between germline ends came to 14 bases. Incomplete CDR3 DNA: TGCGCCAGCAGCCCAACTGGGACTGTCCAAGAGACC. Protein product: CASSPTGTVQET. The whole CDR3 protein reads CASSPTGTVQETQYF.

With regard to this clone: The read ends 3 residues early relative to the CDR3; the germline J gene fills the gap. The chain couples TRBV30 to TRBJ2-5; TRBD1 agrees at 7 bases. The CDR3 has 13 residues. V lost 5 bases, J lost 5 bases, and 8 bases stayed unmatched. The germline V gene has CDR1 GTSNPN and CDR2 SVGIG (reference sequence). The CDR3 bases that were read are TGTGCCTGGGATGAGGGGGCGCGGGAGACC. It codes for CAWDEGARET. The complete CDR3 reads CAWDEGARETQYF.

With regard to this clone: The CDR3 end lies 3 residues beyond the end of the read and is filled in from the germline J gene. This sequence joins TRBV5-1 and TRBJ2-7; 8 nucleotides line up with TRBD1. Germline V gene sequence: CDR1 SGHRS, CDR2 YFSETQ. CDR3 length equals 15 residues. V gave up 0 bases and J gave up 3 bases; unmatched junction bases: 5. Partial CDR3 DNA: TGCGCCAGCAGCTTGGCGACAGGGGAAGTCTACGAG. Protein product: CASSLATGEVYE. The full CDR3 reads CASSLATGEVYEQYF.

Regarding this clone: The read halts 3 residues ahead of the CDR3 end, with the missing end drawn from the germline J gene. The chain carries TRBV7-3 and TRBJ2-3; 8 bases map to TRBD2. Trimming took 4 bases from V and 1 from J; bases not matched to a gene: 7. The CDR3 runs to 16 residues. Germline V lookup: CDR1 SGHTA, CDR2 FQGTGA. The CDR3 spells CASSSLAGRGTDTQYF. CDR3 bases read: TGTGCCAGCAGCTCCTTAGCGGGAAGGGGCACAGATACG.

CDR3 loop: CASRQGRNSGNTIYF. The CDR3 DNA, read in part, is TGTGCCAGTAGACAGGGCCGTAACTCTGGAAACACC. The chain links TRBV19 to TRBJ1-3, with D possibly TRBD1 on 6 matching bases. The CDR3 goes on 3 residues after the read ends, and that part is filled in from the germline J gene. CDR1 and CDR2 from the germline V gene are LNHDA and SQIVND (reference sequence). Trimming removed 6 bases from V and 0 bases from J, with 12 bases in between. The CDR3 has 15 amino acids.

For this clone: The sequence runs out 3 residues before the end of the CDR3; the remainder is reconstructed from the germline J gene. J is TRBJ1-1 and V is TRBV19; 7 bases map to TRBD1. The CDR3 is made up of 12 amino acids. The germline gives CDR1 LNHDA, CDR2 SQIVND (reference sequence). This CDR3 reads CASTLEGAGAFF. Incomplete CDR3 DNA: TGTGCCAGTACCTTAGAGGGGGCAGGA.

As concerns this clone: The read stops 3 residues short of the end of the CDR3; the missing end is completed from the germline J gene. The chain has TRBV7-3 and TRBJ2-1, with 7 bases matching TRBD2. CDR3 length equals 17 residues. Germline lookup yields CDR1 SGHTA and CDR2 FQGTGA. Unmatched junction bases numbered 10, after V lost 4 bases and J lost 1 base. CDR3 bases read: TGTGCCAGCAGCTCCTCCCTAGCGGCGAAGTCCTACAATGAG. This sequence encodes CASSSSLAAKSYNE. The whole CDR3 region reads CASSSSLAAKSYNEQFF. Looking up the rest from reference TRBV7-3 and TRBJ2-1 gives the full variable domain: GAGVSQTPSNKVTEKGKYVELRCDPISGHTALYWYRQSLGQGPEFLIYFQGTGAADDSGLPNDRFFAVRPEGSVSTLKIQRTERGDSAVYLCASSSSLAAKSYNEQFFGPGTRLTVL.

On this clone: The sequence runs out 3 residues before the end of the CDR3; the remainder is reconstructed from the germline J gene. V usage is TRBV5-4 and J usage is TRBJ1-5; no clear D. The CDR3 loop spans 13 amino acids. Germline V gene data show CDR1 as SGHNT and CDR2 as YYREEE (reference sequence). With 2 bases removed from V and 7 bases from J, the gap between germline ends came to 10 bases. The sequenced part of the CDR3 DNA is TGTGCCAGCAGCTTTGGCCACGGGCAGCCC. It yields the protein CASSFGHGQP. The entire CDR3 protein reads CASSFGHGQPQHF.

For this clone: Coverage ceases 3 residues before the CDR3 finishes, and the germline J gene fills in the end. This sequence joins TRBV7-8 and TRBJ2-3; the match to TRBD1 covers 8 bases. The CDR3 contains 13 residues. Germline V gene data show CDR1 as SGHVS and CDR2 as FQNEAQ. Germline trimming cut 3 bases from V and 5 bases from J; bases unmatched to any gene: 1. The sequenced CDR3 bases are TGTGCCAGCAGCTTTACAGGGGGAGATACG. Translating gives CASSFTGGDT. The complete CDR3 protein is CASSFTGGDTQYF.

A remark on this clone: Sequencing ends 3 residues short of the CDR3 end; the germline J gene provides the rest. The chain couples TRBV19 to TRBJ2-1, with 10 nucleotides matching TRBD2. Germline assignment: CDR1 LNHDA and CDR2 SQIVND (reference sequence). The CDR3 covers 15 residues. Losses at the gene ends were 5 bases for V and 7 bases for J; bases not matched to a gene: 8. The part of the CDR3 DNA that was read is TGTGCCAGTAGTTCGGGGGCTAGCGGGAGAAATGAG. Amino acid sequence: CASSSGASGRNE. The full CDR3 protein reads CASSSGASGRNEQFF.

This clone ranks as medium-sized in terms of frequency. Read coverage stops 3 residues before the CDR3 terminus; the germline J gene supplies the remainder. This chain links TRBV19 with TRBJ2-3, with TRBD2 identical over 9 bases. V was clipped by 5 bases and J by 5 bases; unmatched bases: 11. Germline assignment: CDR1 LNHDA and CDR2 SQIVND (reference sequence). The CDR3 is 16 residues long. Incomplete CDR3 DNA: TGTGCCAGTAGTCAAATAGCGGGGGCTCCGTTAGATACG. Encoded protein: CASSQIAGAPLDT. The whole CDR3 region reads CASSQIAGAPLDTQYF.

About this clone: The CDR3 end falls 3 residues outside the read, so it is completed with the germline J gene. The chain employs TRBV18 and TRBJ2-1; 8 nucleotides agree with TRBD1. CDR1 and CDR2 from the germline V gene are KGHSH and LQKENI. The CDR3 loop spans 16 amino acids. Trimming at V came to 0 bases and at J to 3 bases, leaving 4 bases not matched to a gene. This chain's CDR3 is CASSPPGGQGYNEQFF. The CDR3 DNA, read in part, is TGTGCCAGCTCACCACCGGGAGGACAGGGCTACAATGAG.

CDR3 in amino acids: CASSSYPGFTEAFF. The CDR3 DNA, read in part, is TGTGCCAGCAGCTCGTATCCAGGGTTTACTGAA. This chain joins TRBV7-6 and TRBJ1-1; a weak D match, TRBD1 (5 bases). The CDR3 is cut off 3 residues early in the read; its end comes from the germline J gene. The V end lost 4 bases, the J end lost 5 bases, and 14 bases lay between the germline ends. Germline-derived CDR1 and CDR2 are SGHVS and FNYEAQ. This CDR3 is 14 amino acids long.

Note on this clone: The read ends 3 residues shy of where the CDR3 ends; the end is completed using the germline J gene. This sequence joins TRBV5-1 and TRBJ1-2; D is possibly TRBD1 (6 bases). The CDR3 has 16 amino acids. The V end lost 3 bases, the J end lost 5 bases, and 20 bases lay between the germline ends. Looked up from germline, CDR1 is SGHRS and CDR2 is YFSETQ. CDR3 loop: CASSSDPIGGLYGYTF. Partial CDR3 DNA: TGCGCCAGCAGCTCGGACCCAATTGGGGGCCTATATGGC.

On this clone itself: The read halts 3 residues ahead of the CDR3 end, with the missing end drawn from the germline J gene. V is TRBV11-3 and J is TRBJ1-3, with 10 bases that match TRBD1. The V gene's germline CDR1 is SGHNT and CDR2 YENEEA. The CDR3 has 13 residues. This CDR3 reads CASRYHGTGDIYF. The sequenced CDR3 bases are TGTGCCAGCCGCTATCATGGGACAGGGGAC.

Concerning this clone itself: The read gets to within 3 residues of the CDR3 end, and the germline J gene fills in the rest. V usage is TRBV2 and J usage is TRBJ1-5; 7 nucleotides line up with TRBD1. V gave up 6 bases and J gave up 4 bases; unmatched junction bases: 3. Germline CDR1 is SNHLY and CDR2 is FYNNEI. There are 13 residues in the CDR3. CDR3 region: CASSEQGNQPQHF. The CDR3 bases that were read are TGTGCCAGCAGCGAACAGGGGAATCAGCCC.

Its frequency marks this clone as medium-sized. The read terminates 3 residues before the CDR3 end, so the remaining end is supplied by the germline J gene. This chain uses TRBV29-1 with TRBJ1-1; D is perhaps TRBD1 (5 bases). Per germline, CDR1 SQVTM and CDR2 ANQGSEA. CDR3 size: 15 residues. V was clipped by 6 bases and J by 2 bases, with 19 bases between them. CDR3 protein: CSVQALGGRNTEAFF. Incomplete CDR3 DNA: TGCAGCGTCCAGGCCCTTGGGGGGAGAAACACTGAA. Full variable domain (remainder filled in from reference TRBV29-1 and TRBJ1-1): SAVISQKPSRDICQRGTSLTIQCQVDSQVTMMFWYRQQPGQSLTLIATANQGSEATYESGFVIDKFPISRPNLTFSTLTVSNMSPEDSSIYLCSVQALGGRNTEAFFGQGTRLTVV.

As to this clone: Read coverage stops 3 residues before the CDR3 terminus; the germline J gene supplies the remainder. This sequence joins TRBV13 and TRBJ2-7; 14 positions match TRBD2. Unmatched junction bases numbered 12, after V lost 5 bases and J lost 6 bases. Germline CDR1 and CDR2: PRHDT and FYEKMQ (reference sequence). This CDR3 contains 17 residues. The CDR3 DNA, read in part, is TGTGCCAGCAGCCCAGACGGGACTAGCGGGAGAAGAGGCGAG. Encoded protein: CASSPDGTSGRRGE. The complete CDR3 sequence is CASSPDGTSGRRGEQYF.

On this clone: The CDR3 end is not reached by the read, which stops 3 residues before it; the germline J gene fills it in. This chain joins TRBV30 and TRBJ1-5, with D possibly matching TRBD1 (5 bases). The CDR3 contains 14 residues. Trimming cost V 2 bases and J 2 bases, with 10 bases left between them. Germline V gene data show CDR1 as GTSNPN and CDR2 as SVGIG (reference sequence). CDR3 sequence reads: CAWSRATGNQPQHF. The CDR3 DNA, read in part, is TGTGCCTGGAGTAGGGCGACAGGCAATCAGCCC. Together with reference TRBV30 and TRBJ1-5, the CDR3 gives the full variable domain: SQTIHQWPATLVQPVGSPLSLECTVEGTSNPNLYWYRQAAGRGLQLLFYSVGIGQISSEVPQNLSASRPQDRQFILSSKKLLLSDSGFYLCAWSRATGNQPQHFGDGTRLSIL.

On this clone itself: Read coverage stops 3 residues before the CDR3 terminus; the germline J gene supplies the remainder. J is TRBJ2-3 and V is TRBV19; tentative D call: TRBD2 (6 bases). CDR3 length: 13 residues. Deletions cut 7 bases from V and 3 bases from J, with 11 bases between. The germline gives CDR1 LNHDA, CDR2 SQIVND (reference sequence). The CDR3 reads CASNGGRTDTQYF. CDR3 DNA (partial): TGTGCCAGTAATGGGGGGAGGACAGATACG.

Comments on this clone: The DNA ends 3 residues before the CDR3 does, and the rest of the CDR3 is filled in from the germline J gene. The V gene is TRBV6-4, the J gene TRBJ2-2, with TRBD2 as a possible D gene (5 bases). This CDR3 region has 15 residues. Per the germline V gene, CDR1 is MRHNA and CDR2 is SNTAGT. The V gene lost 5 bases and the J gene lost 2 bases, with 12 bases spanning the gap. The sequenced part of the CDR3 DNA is TGTGCCAGCAGTAGTTTCGGACTTAACACCGGGGAG. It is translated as CASSSFGLNTGE. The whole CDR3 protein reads CASSSFGLNTGELFF.